Shown below are 16 T cell receptor beta chains from a single sample sequenced in a study of blood T cell repertoires in COVID-19. The data were produced by immunoSEQ multiplex PCR, yet TCRdb's version contains in-frame clones alone and is incomplete. The table records 300,000 to 400,000 clones, about 88% of them present only once. The source material was peripheral blood. These receptor sequences come from a woman between 65 and 79 years old with COVID-19, enrolled during active disease.

The chain couples TRBV24-1 to TRBJ2-5; possible D gene TRBD1, 5 bases. The CDR3 extends over 13 amino acids. Germline CDR1 reads KGHDR; CDR2 reads SFDVKD. The germline V and J ends were trimmed by 0 bases and 9 bases, with 10 bases remaining between them. The CDR3, as DNA: TGTGCCACCAGTGATTTGGACAGTGTGTCCCAGTACTTC. Its translation is CATSDLDSVSQYF.

V is TRBV18 and J is TRBJ1-1; D possibly corresponds to TRBD1 (5 bases). Trimming stripped 3 bases from V and 1 base from J, with 15 bases between. The CDR3 sequence is 16 residues long. Germline V gene lookup returns CDR1 KGHSH and CDR2 LQKENI. CDR3 loop: CASSPDIFQGNTEAFF. CDR3 DNA: TGTGCCAGCTCACCGGATATCTTTCAGGGGAACACTGAAGCTTTCTTT.

The V gene is TRBV24-1, the J gene TRBJ2-5, with TRBD2 matching over 8 bases. The CDR3 runs 14 residues. The germline V gene has CDR1 KGHDR and CDR2 SFDVKD. Germline trimming cut 4 bases from V and 5 bases from J; bases unmatched to any gene: 5. The CDR3 protein is CATSEPTSEETQYF. For the CDR3, the DNA is TGTGCCACCAGTGAACCGACTAGCGAGGAGACCCAGTACTTC.

This chain joins TRBV18 and TRBJ2-7; 8 bases map to TRBD2. CDR3 length: 16 amino acids. V trimming: 3 bases; J trimming: 1 base; junction bases outside the gene matches: 8. CDR1 is KGHSH, CDR2 LQKENI, per germline. This CDR3 is CASSPSEGLVSYEQYF. The CDR3 region has the DNA TGTGCCAGCTCACCGTCGGAGGGACTAGTATCCTACGAGCAGTACTTC.

The chain is built from TRBV4-3 and TRBJ1-2; 7 bases match TRBD1. This CDR3 has 16 residues. Germline CDR1 reads LGHNA; CDR2 reads YSLEER. Trimming removed 4 bases from V and 4 bases from J; junction bases left unmatched: 12. CDR3 nucleotides: TGCGCCAGCAGCCCTTCTTCGACAGGGATAAGCTATGGCTACACCTTC. Its translation: CASSPSSTGISYGYTF.

This clone was seen a single time. This chain links TRBV14 with TRBJ2-7; weak D call: TRBD1 (5 bases). V lost 3 bases, J lost 2 bases, and 14 bases lay in between. In germline, CDR1 is SGHDN, CDR2 FVKESK. This CDR3 is built from 15 residues. The CDR3, as DNA: TGTGCCAGCAGCCAGAGACAGCCAGGCGCCTACGAGCAGTACTTC. Translated: CASSQRQPGAYEQYF.

The chain carries TRBV28 and TRBJ1-1; unclear D gene. This CDR3 comprises 12 residues. Germline V gene data show CDR1 as MDHEN and CDR2 as SYDVKM. V shed 3 bases and J shed 3 bases, with 5 bases lying between them. The CDR3 sequence is CASSLRYTEAFF. The CDR3 DNA is TGTGCCAGCAGTTTGAGGTACACTGAAGCTTTCTTT.

The chain links TRBV6-1 to TRBJ1-2, with unresolved D. CDR3 length: 12 residues. Trimming took 1 base from V and 4 from J, leaving 4 bases between them. The V gene's germline CDR1 is MNHNS and CDR2 SASEGT. The CDR3 reads CASSEVSYGYTF. The DNA of the CDR3 is TGTGCCAGCAGTGAAGTGAGCTATGGCTACACCTTC.

The chain uses TRBV30 and TRBJ1-2; no firm D call. Germline values: CDR1 GTSNPN, CDR2 SVGIG (reference sequence). Trimming removed 0 bases at V and 2 bases at J, with 10 bases between. The CDR3 is made up of 14 amino acids. CDR3 sequence reads: CAWSVLGENYGYTF. Written as DNA, the CDR3 is TGTGCCTGGAGTGTACTAGGAGAAAACTATGGCTACACCTTC.

V is TRBV18 and J is TRBJ1-1; D is ambiguous. CDR1 is KGHSH, CDR2 LQKENI, per germline. The CDR3 covers 14 residues. V shed 0 bases and J shed 7 bases, with 12 bases lying between them. The CDR3 spells CASSPPSASFEAFF. CDR3 DNA sequence: TGTGCCAGCTCACCACCTTCCGCCAGTTTTGAAGCTTTCTTT.

The chain is built from TRBV10-3 and TRBJ2-1; 7 nucleotides align to TRBD1. Germline V gene lookup returns CDR1 ENHRY and CDR2 SYGVKD. Trimming cost V 0 bases and J 5 bases; bases outside gene matches: 4. The CDR3 runs 15 residues. The CDR3 sequence: CAISESGRGNNEQFF. Here the CDR3 DNA reads TGTGCCATCAGTGAGTCGGGCAGGGGGAACAATGAGCAGTTCTTC.

The chain employs TRBV7-3 and TRBJ1-3; D is unclear. There are 14 residues in the CDR3. Germline assignment: CDR1 SGHTA and CDR2 FQGTGA. Trimming cost V 5 bases and J 2 bases, with 10 bases left between them. CDR3 region: CASSREGTGNTIYF. CDR3 DNA: TGTGCCAGCAGCCGCGAGGGAACTGGAAACACCATATATTTT. Full variable domain (missing parts from reference TRBV7-3 and TRBJ1-3): GAGVSQTPSNKVTEKGKYVELRCDPISGHTALYWYRQSLGQGPEFLIYFQGTGAADDSGLPNDRFFAVRPEGSVSTLKIQRTERGDSAVYLCASSREGTGNTIYFGEGSWLTVV.

The V and J genes are TRBV15 and TRBJ1-2, with TRBD1 identical over 8 bases. Germline values: CDR1 LNHNV, CDR2 YYDKDF (reference sequence). This CDR3 has 14 amino acids. Germline trimming cut 2 bases from V and 8 bases from J; bases unmatched to any gene: 7. CDR3 nucleotide sequence: TGTGCCACCAGCAGACCCCAGGGGGCGCCGGGCTACACCTTC. Its protein product is CATSRPQGAPGYTF.

V gene TRBV29-1 combines with J gene TRBJ1-1, with D tentatively TRBD1 (6 bases). The CDR3 is 13 residues long. Germline V gene sequence: CDR1 SQVTM, CDR2 ANQGSEA. V lost 6 bases and J lost 4, with 15 bases in between. CDR3 in amino acids: CSVAPQGPTEAFF. The CDR3 bases are TGCAGCGTGGCTCCACAGGGTCCCACTGAAGCTTTCTTT.

CDR3 sequence: CASSYVGYEQYF. The DNA of the CDR3 is TGTGCCAGCAGTTACGTCGGTTACGAGCAGTACTTC. The chain uses TRBV6-2 or TRBV6-3 and TRBJ2-7; D gene unclear. This CDR3 is built from 12 residues. V was pared by 2 bases and J by 4 bases, with 6 bases between. Germline CDR1 and CDR2: MNHEY and SVGEGT.

V gene TRBV28 combines with J gene TRBJ2-5; D perhaps matches TRBD2 (5 bases). With 7 bases removed from V and 10 bases from J, the gap between germline ends came to 13 bases. The CDR3 runs 11 residues. Per germline, CDR1 MDHEN and CDR2 SYDVKM. The CDR3 DNA is TGTGCCAGCATGGGTGAGAGGGTCCAGTACTTC. Translating gives CASMGERVQYF.